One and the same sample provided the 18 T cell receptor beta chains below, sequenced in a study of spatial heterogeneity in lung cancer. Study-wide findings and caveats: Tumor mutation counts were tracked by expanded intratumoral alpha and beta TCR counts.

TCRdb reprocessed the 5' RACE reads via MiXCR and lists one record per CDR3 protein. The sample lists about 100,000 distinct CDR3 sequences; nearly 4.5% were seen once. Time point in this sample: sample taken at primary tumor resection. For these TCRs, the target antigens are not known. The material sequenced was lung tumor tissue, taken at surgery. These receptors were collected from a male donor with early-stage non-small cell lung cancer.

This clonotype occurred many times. DNA of the CDR3: TGTGCCAGCAGCGAAGGGGCAGCAACCAACTCTAACTATGGCTACACCTTC. Encoded protein: CASSEGAATNSNYGYTF. The chain recombines TRBV9 with TRBJ1-2, with D possibly matching TRBD1 (5 bases). This CDR3 contains 17 residues. V gave up 3 bases and J gave up 0 bases, with 18 bases separating them. Per the germline V gene, CDR1 is SGDLS and CDR2 is YYNGEE.

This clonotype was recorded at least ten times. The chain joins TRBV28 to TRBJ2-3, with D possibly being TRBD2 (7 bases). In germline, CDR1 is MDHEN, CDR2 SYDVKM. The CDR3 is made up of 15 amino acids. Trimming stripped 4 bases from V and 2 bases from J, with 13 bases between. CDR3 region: CASSSPGGATDTQYF. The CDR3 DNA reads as TGTGCCAGCAGTTCGCCGGGGGGCGCCACAGATACGCAGTATTTT.

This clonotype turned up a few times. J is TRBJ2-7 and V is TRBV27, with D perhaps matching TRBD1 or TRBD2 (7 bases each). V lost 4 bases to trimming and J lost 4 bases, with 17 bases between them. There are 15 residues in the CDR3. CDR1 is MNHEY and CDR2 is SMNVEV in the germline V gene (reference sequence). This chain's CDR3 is CASSSQGGLGYEQYF. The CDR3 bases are TGTGCCAGCAGTTCTCAGGGGGGGCTAGGGTACGAGCAGTACTTC.

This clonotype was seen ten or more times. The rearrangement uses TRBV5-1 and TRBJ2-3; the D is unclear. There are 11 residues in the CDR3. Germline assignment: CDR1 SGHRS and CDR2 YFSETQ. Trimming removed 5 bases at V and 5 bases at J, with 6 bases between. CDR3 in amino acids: CASRSGDTQYF. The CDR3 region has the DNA TGCGCCAGCAGAAGTGGAGATACGCAGTATTTT.

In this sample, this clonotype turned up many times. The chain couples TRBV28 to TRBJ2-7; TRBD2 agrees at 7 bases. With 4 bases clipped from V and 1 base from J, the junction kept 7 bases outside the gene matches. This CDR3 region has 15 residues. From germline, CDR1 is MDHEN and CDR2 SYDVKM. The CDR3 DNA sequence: TGTGCCAGCAGTTCCCCGGGCGGGAGTTCCTACGAGCAGTACTTC. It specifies CASSSPGGSSYEQYF. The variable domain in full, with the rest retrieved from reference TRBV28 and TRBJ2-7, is DVKVTQSSRYLVKRTGEKVFLECVQDMDHENMFWYRQDPGLGLRLIYFSYDVKMKEKGDIPEGYSVSREKKERFSLILESASTNQTSMYLCASSSPGGSSYEQYFGPGTRLTVT.

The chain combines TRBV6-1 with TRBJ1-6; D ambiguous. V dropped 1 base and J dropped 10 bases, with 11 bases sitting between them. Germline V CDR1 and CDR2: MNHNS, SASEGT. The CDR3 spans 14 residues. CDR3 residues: CASSEVLAESPLHF. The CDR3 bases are TGTGCCAGCAGTGAAGTCCTCGCGGAGTCACCCCTCCACTTT.

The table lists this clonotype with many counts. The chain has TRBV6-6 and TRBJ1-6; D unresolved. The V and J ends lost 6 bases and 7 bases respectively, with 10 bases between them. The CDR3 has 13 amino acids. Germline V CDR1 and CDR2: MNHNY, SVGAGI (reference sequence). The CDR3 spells CASSYVGNSPLHF. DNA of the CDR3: TGTGCCAGCAGCTATGTAGGGAATTCACCCCTCCACTTT.

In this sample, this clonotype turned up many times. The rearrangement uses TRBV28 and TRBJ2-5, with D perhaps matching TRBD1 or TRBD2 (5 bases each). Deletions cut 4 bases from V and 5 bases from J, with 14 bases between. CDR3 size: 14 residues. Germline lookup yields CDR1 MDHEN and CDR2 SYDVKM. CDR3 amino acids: CASSSGTVPETQYF. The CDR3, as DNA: TGTGCCAGCAGTTCCGGGACGGTCCCTGAGACCCAGTACTTC. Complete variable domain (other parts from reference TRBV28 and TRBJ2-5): DVKVTQSSRYLVKRTGEKVFLECVQDMDHENMFWYRQDPGLGLRLIYFSYDVKMKEKGDIPEGYSVSREKKERFSLILESASTNQTSMYLCASSSGTVPETQYFGPGTRLLVL.

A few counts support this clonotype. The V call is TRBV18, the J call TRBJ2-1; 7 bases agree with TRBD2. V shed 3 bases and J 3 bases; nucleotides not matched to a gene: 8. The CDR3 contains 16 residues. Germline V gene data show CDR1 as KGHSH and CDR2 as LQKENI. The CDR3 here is CASSPGTTVFYNEQFF. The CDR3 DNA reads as TGTGCCAGCTCACCCGGGACTACCGTTTTCTACAATGAGCAGTTCTTC.

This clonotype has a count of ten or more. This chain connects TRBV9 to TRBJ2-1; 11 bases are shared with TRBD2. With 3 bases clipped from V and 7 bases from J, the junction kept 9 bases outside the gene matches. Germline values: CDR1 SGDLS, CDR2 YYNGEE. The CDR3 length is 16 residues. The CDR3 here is CASSASGRSATNEQFF. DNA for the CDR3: TGTGCCAGCAGCGCTAGCGGGAGGAGTGCGACGAATGAGCAGTTCTTC. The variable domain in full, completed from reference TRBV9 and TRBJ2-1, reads DSGVTQTPKHLITATGQRVTLRCSPRSGDLSVYWYQQSLDQGLQFLIQYYNGEERAKGNILERFSAQQFPDLHSELNLSSLELGDSALYFCASSASGRSATNEQFFGPGTRLTVL.

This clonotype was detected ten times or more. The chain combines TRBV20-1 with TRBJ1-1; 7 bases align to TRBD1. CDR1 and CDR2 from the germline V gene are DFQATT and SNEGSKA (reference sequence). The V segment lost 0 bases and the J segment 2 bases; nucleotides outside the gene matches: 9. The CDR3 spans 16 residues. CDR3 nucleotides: TGCAGTGCTAGAGAAGGGACAGCGGGGGAAAACACTGAAGCTTTCTTT. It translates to CSAREGTAGENTEAFF.

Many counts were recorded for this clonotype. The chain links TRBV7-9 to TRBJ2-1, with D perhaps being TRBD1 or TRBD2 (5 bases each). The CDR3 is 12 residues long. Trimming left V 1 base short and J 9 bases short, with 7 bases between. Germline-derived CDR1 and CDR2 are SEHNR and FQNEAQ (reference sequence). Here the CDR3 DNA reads TGTGCCAGCAGCTTAGTTGGGGGTGAGCAGTTCTTC. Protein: CASSLVGGEQFF.

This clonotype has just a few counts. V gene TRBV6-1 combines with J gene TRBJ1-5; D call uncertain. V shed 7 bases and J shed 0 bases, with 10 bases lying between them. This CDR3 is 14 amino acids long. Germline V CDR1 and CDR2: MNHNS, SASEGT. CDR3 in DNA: TGTGCCAGCACAGGATTCGGTAGCAATCAGCCCCAGCATTTT. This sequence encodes CASTGFGSNQPQHF.

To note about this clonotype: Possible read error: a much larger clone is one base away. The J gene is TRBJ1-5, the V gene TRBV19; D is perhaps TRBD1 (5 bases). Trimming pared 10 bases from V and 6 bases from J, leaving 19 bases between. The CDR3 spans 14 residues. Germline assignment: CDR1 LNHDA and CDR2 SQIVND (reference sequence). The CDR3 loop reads CATKMVGTGQPQHF. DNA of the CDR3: TGTGCCACTAAAATGGTCGGGACGGGTCAGCCCCAGCATTTT. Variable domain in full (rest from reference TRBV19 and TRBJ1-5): DGGITQSPKYLFRKEGQNVTLSCEQNLNHDAMYWYRQDPGQGLRLIYYSQIVNDFQKGDIAEGYSVSREKKESFPLTVTSAQKNPTAFYLCATKMVGTGQPQHFGDGTRLSIL.

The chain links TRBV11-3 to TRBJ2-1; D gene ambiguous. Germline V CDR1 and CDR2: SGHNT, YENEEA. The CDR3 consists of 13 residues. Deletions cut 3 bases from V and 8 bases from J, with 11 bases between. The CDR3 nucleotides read TGTGCCAGCAGCTTCCCCCCCCACGATGAGCAGTTCTTC. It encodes CASSFPPHDEQFF.

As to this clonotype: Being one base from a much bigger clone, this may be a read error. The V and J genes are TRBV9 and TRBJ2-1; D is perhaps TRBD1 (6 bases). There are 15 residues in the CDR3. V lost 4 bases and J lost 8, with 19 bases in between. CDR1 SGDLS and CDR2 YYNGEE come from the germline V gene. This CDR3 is CASSPRPGVMHEQFF. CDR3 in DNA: TGTGCCAGCAGCCCGCGCCCAGGGGTTATGCATGAGCAGTTCTTC.

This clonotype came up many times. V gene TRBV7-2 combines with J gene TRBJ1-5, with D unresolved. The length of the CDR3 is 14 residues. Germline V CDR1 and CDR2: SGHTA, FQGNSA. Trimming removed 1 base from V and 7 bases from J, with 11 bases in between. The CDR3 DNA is TGTGCCAGCAGCTTAGTGGGTCTTAGGCAGCCCCAGCATTTT. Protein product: CASSLVGLRQPQHF.

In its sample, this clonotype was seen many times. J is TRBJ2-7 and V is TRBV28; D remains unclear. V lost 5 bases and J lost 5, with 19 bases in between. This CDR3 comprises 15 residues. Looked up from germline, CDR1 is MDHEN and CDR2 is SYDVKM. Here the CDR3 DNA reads TGTGCCAGCAGTCCCCCGGGTCTAATCCGCCACGAGCAGTACTTC. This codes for CASSPPGLIRHEQYF.